The 28 T cell receptor beta chains below all came from one sample that was sequenced in a study of T cells in Graves' hyperthyroidism and ophthalmopathy. RNA transcripts yielded amplified TCR beta CDR3 regions. HTBI primers were used for first-round RT-PCR of the TCR CDR3. A single record per CDR3 protein comes from TCRdb applying MiXCR to the multiplex PCR reads. Counted here are approximately 49,000 distinct CDR3 sequences, approximately 58% occurring once; the ten biggest clones make up 30% to 40%. Sample: peripheral blood or thyroid tissue (not recorded which). The receptors stem from a man between 18 and 29 years old with Graves' hyperthyroidism.

This clonotype has at least ten counts. V and J are TRBV10-3 and TRBJ2-3; 10 bases align to TRBD2. Looked up from germline, CDR1 is ENHRY and CDR2 is SYGVKD. Trimming cost V 10 bases and J 2 bases; bases outside gene matches: 6. CDR3 size: 14 residues. DNA for the CDR3: TGTGCCACCGGGACTAGCGCTTCCACAGATACGCAGTATTTT. This codes for CATGTSASTDTQYF.

Worth noting for this clonotype: An end of the junction differs from the germline gene, which may be a read error. This rearrangement joins TRBV7-7 to TRBJ2-5, with D tentatively TRBD2 (5 bases). Germline V gene lookup returns CDR1 SSHAT and CDR2 FNYEAQ (reference sequence). CDR3 length equals 14 residues. DNA for the CDR3: TGTGCTAGCAGCTCTAGCCAAACTCAAGAGACCCAGTACTTC. Protein product: CASSSSQTQETQYF.

The rearrangement joins TRBV4-3 to TRBJ1-1; D gene uncertain. V was pared by 0 bases and J by 0 bases, with 5 bases between. The CDR3 covers 14 residues. Germline V gene data show CDR1 as LGHNA and CDR2 as YSLEER. CDR3 sequence (DNA): TGCGCCAGCAGCCAAGACAGGATGAACACTGAAGCTTTCTTT. As protein: CASSQDRMNTEAFF.

This clonotype was found many times. This chain joins TRBV9 and TRBJ1-6, with 7 positions matching TRBD1. CDR1 is SGDLS, CDR2 YYNGEE, per germline. The CDR3 sequence is 14 residues long. After removal of 0 bases from V and 8 bases from J, the junction contained 2 bases not matched to a gene. CDR3 loop: CASSVGDSYSPLHF. CDR3 nucleotides: TGTGCCAGCAGCGTAGGGGACAGCTATTCACCCCTCCACTTT.

This chain links TRBV2 with TRBJ1-2; D is unresolved. The CDR3 extends over 12 amino acids. V was cut by 7 bases and J by 3 bases, with 9 bases left in between. CDR1 and CDR2 from the germline V gene are SNHLY and FYNNEI. The CDR3 bases are TGTGCCAGCAAACGGACGGACTATGGCTACACCTTC. Translated: CASKRTDYGYTF.

At least ten counts were recorded for this clonotype. An end of the junction differs from the germline gene, which may be a read error. V usage is TRBV4-1 and J usage is TRBJ2-2; D tentatively fits TRBD1 or TRBD2 (6 bases each). The germline V gene has CDR1 MGHRA and CDR2 YSYEKL. This CDR3 spans 14 amino acids. The CDR3: CASTTGANSGELFF. CDR3 in DNA: TGCGCCAGCACCACGGGGGCGAACTCCGGGGAGCTGTTTTTT.

This clonotype has ten or more counts. V and J are TRBV2 and TRBJ1-2; TRBD1 agrees at 12 bases. Germline V CDR1 and CDR2: SNHLY, FYNNEI. CDR3 length: 17 amino acids. With 6 bases clipped from V and 8 bases from J, the junction kept 16 bases outside the gene matches. The CDR3 sequence: CASSPYLPGTGGFGYTF. The CDR3, as DNA: TGTGCCAGCAGCCCATACCTCCCCGGGACAGGGGGCTTCGGCTACACCTTC.

The gene calls are TRBV20-1 and TRBJ1-2, with 7 bases that match TRBD1. The CDR3 is made up of 14 amino acids. Germline V gene lookup returns CDR1 DFQATT and CDR2 SNEGSKA (reference sequence). The V segment lost 6 bases and the J segment 4 bases; nucleotides outside the gene matches: 11. CDR3 amino acids: CSAPDSGGPYGYTF. For the CDR3, the DNA is TGCAGTGCCCCCGATTCAGGGGGTCCCTATGGCTACACCTTC.

J is TRBJ2-5 and V is TRBV12-3 or TRBV12-4; 11 nucleotides agree with TRBD2. The CDR3 consists of 18 residues. Trimming removed 6 bases from V and 2 bases from J; junction bases left unmatched: 14. The CDR3 reads CASSPHRLAGRLQETQYF. As DNA, the CDR3 is TGTGCCAGCAGCCCCCATAGACTAGCGGGACGATTACAAGAGACCCAGTACTTC.

This clonotype was recorded only once. The chain combines TRBV20-1 with TRBJ2-3; 12 positions match TRBD2. CDR1 is DFQATT and CDR2 is SNEGSKA in the germline V gene (reference sequence). This CDR3 region has 16 residues. This CDR3 reads CSLTSGRRRSTDTQYF. CDR3 DNA: TGCAGCCTGACTAGCGGGAGAAGGCGGAGCACAGATACGCAGTATTTT.

Within the sample, this clonotype is large (0.1 to 1%). The chain carries TRBV12-3 or TRBV12-4 and TRBJ2-5; 10 bases align to TRBD2. The CDR3 loop spans 14 amino acids. V was pared by 3 bases and J by 5 bases, with 3 bases of the junction left unmatched. CDR3 DNA sequence: TGTGCCAGCAGTTTTACTAGCGGGGCGGAGACCCAGTACTTC. Its translation: CASSFTSGAETQYF.

The V call is TRBV6-5, the J call TRBJ1-2, with 9 bases that match TRBD1. The J segment lost 6 bases and the V segment lost 6 bases, leaving 5 bases of the junction unmatched. Germline V gives CDR1 MNHEY, CDR2 SVGAGI. This CDR3 spans 13 amino acids. The CDR3 sequence: CASSRTGVDGYTF. CDR3 nucleotides: TGTGCCAGCAGCCGGACAGGGGTGGATGGCTACACCTTC.

This chain links TRBV7-3 with TRBJ1-1, with D unclear. The CDR3 consists of 15 residues. The V gene's germline CDR1 is SGHTA and CDR2 FQGTGA. With 1 base removed from V and 6 bases from J, the gap between germline ends came to 15 bases. This CDR3 is CASSLSVSSNAEAFF. The CDR3 nucleotides are TGTGCCAGCAGCTTAAGCGTCAGTTCTAACGCTGAAGCTTTCTTT.

The chain combines TRBV24-1 with TRBJ1-5; D remains ambiguous. Between the trimmed V and J ends, which lost 4 bases and 5 bases, there was a span of 8 bases. The germline CDR1 and CDR2 sequences are KGHDR and SFDVKD. The length of the CDR3 is 13 residues. The CDR3 DNA sequence: TGTGCCACCAGTGAAGGGCTCCATCAGCCCCAGCATTTT. Encoded protein: CATSEGLHQPQHF.

The chain joins TRBV29-1 to TRBJ1-1; D gene ambiguous. CDR3 length: 12 amino acids. The V end was cut by 5 bases, the J end by 3 bases, with 10 bases between. The V gene's germline CDR1 is SQVTM and CDR2 ANQGSEA. The CDR3 here is CSVTLGYTEAFF. DNA for the CDR3: TGCAGCGTTACGCTCGGTTACACTGAAGCTTTCTTT.

This clonotype is large (0.1 to 1%) in the sample. The gene calls are TRBV20-1 and TRBJ2-5; the D is unclear. Germline V gives CDR1 DFQATT, CDR2 SNEGSKA (reference sequence). The CDR3 consists of 11 residues. V lost 3 bases and J lost 0, with 2 bases in between. DNA for the CDR3: TGCAGTGCTAGGCACCAAGAGACCCAGTACTTC. It yields the protein CSARHQETQYF.

The chain has TRBV9 and TRBJ2-7, with 8 bases aligning to TRBD2. The CDR3 spans 15 residues. Per germline, CDR1 SGDLS and CDR2 YYNGEE. V lost 0 bases and J lost 5; bases outside the gene matches: 7. For the CDR3, the DNA is TGTGCCAGCAGCGTAGGCCAGCGGGAGTGGGACGAGCAGTACTTC. Protein sequence: CASSVGQREWDEQYF.

By frequency in the sample, this clonotype is medium-sized. This rearrangement joins TRBV4-1 to TRBJ2-5, with D uncertain. Trimming stripped 0 bases from V and 2 bases from J, with 1 base between. The CDR3 spans 12 residues. Germline V CDR1 and CDR2: MGHRA, YSYEKL. CDR3 in DNA: TGCGCCAGCAGCCAAGATCAAGAGACCCAGTACTTC. Its translation: CASSQDQETQYF.

This rearrangement joins TRBV25-1 to TRBJ1-6, with a tentative D call TRBD1 (6 bases). Germline V gene data show CDR1 as MGHDK and CDR2 as SYGVNS. CDR3 length: 12 residues. V was clipped by 6 bases and J by 10 bases, with 10 bases between them. The DNA for the CDR3 is TGTGCCAGCAGGAGGACAGCATCACCCCTCCACTTT. Protein sequence: CASRRTASPLHF.

This clonotype was picked up many times. V and J are TRBV25-1 and TRBJ2-3; 8 bases are a match to TRBD2. The trim removed 2 bases at V and 6 bases at J, leaving 10 bases unmatched. Germline values: CDR1 MGHDK, CDR2 SYGVNS. The CDR3 consists of 16 residues. This chain's CDR3 is CASSERPSGGRDTQYF. DNA of the CDR3: TGTGCCAGCAGTGAACGCCCAAGCGGGGGCCGTGATACGCAGTATTTT. The full variable domain, completed using reference TRBV25-1 and TRBJ2-3, is EADIYQTPRYLVIGTGKKITLECSQTMGHDKMYWYQQDPGMELHLIHYSYGVNSTEKGDLSSESTVSRIRTEHFPLTLESARPSHTSQYLCASSERPSGGRDTQYFGPGTRLTVL.

The chain joins TRBV30 to TRBJ1-5, with D possibly matching TRBD1 (5 bases). The length of the CDR3 is 14 residues. Trimming stripped 0 bases from V and 2 bases from J, with 8 bases between. The germline V gene encodes CDR1 GTSNPN and CDR2 SVGIG (reference sequence). CDR3 in DNA: TGTGCCTGGAGTGTAGGAGGGGGCAATCAGCCCCAGCATTTT. Its translation: CAWSVGGGNQPQHF.

This clonotype has at least ten counts. The chain combines TRBV24-1 with TRBJ2-7; D gene ambiguous. The CDR3 extends over 13 amino acids. V lost 3 bases and J lost 5, with 10 bases in between. Germline CDR1 is KGHDR and CDR2 is SFDVKD. The CDR3 DNA sequence: TGTGCCACCAGTGATCTTGGTGGGGACGAGCAGTACTTC. Translating gives CATSDLGGDEQYF.

This clonotype was picked up one time. This chain uses TRBV19 with TRBJ1-5; 7 nucleotides align to TRBD1. The germline V gene encodes CDR1 LNHDA and CDR2 SQIVND (reference sequence). Unmatched junction bases numbered 5, after V lost 6 bases and J lost 0 bases. This CDR3 has 15 residues. CDR3 residues: CASSGTAHSNQPQHF. The CDR3 nucleotides are TGTGCCAGTAGCGGGACAGCCCATAGCAATCAGCCCCAGCATTTT.

This clonotype has a count of ten or more. This chain uses TRBV19 with TRBJ2-2; D is possibly TRBD1 (5 bases). The CDR3 spans 14 residues. CDR1 is LNHDA, CDR2 SQIVND, per germline (reference sequence). The V and J ends lost 1 base and 7 bases respectively, with 10 bases between them. The CDR3 loop reads CASSIVRAGGELFF. The CDR3 region has the DNA TGTGCCAGTAGTATAGTCAGGGCTGGCGGGGAGCTGTTTTTT.

This clonotype was seen repeatedly, ten times or more. The CDR3 reads CASSLIGGTGRTQYF. As DNA, the CDR3 is TGTGCCAGCAGTTTAATAGGTGGGACAGGGCGGACCCAGTACTTC. The chain recombines TRBV28 with TRBJ2-5, with TRBD1 matching 9 bases. Trimming removed 2 bases from V and 7 bases from J; junction bases left unmatched: 8. The V gene's germline CDR1 is MDHEN and CDR2 SYDVKM. The CDR3 totals 15 residues.

There are many counts of this clonotype. The chain uses TRBV7-8 and TRBJ2-3; D is tentatively TRBD1 or TRBD2 (5 bases each). The CDR3 is made up of 16 amino acids. Trimming took 1 base from V and 1 from J, leaving 12 bases between them. The germline gives CDR1 SGHVS, CDR2 FQNEAQ. CDR3 in amino acids: CASSLGIGTGTDTQYF. CDR3 DNA sequence: TGTGCCAGCAGCTTAGGAATTGGGACCGGCACAGATACGCAGTATTTT. Full variable domain (remainder filled in from reference TRBV7-8 and TRBJ2-3): GAGVSQSPRYKVAKRGQDVALRCDPISGHVSLFWYQQALGQGPEFLTYFQNEAQLDKSGLPSDRFFAERPEGSVSTLKIQRTQQEDSAVYLCASSLGIGTGTDTQYFGPGTRLTVL.

The chain couples TRBV7-2 to TRBJ2-5, with 10 bases lining up with TRBD2. CDR3 size: 15 residues. From germline, CDR1 is SGHTA and CDR2 FQGNSA. V lost 7 bases and J lost 0; bases outside the gene matches: 5. This CDR3 reads CASNRTSGYQETQYF. The CDR3 region has the DNA TGTGCCAGCAATCGGACTAGCGGATACCAAGAGACCCAGTACTTC.

V gene TRBV5-1 combines with J gene TRBJ1-6, with TRBD1 matching over 7 bases. The J segment lost 7 bases and the V segment lost 4 bases, leaving 8 bases of the junction unmatched. Germline V gives CDR1 SGHRS, CDR2 YFSETQ. The CDR3 is 15 residues long. Here the CDR3 reads CASSDLTGSNSPLHF. CDR3 nucleotides: TGCGCCAGCAGCGACCTGACAGGGAGCAATTCACCCCTCCACTTT.